A selection of T cell receptor beta chains follows, all from one sample in a study of blood T cell repertoires in COVID-19. Sequencing was performed with immunoSEQ multiplex PCR; in TCRdb, only in-frame clones are kept and a portion is missing. The sample lists about 230,000 clones; 87% were seen once. Sequencing was done on a sample of PBMCs or T cells enriched from blood (not recorded which). These TCRs come from a man aged 25-40 years who had recovered from COVID-19. Each CDR3 is given with its conserved first and last residue. A D gene is named only where the DNA matches it firmly. Rows may omit the clone size; those that give it use once, few, many or a size class.

V	size	J	D	DNA	CDR3
TRBV4-3	-	TRBJ1-2	TRBD1	TGCGCCAGCAGACAGGGGTTGGGGTATGGCTACACCTTC	CASRQGLGYGYTF
TRBV7-2	-	TRBJ2-2	TRBD2	TGTGCCAGCAGCCACCGCGGAGCGGGGGACCCCGGGGAGCTGTTTTTT	CASSHRGAGDPGELFF
TRBV6-5	-	TRBJ1-6	TRBD1	TGTGCCAGCAGGGGTCGGACAGGGAGTAATTCACCCCTCCACTTT	CASRGRTGSNSPLHF
TRBV5-1	once	TRBJ1-2	-	TGCGCCAGCAGCCAACAGGGAGAGAACTATGGCTACACCTTC	CASSQQGENYGYTF
TRBV6-6	-	TRBJ2-7	-	TGTGCCAGCATGCAAGCAACGGGGTCCTACGAGCAGTACTTC	CASMQATGSYEQYF
TRBV4-3	-	TRBJ1-2	-	TGCGCCAGCAGCCAAGAGGGGCAGGGCCTAAACTATGGCTACACCTTC	CASSQEGQGLNYGYTF
TRBV11-2	-	TRBJ2-3	-	TGTGCCAGCAGCTTACTCCCAGGGGGGAGCGGAGTGCAGTATTTT	CASSLLPGGSGVQYF
TRBV7-8	-	TRBJ1-3	-	TGTGCCAGCAGGCTAGCCGGGTCTGGAAACACCATATATTTT	CASRLAGSGNTIYF
TRBV7-2	-	TRBJ1-5	-	TGTGCCAGCAGCTTAGCCAGGGGAAATCAGCCCCAGCATTTT	CASSLARGNQPQHF
TRBV5-6	-	TRBJ1-3	-	TGTGCCAGCAGCCTCCGGGGGACCAGCTCTGGAAACACCATATATTTT	CASSLRGTSSGNTIYF
TRBV28	-	TRBJ1-2	-	TGTGCCAGCAGTTTTAACGCGGGATATGGCTACACCTTC	CASSFNAGYGYTF
TRBV27	-	TRBJ1-2	-	TGTGCCAGCAGTTTAAGTGAGGGTCGGGGCTACACCTTC	CASSLSEGRGYTF
TRBV12-5	-	TRBJ2-3	TRBD1	TGTGCTAGTGGAGTCCAGGGGGCAGATACGCAGTATTTT	CASGVQGADTQYF
TRBV21-1	-	TRBJ2-1	-	TGTGCCAGCAGCAAAGCTCCCGCGGCAACCTACAATGAGCAGTTCTTC	CASSKAPAATYNEQFF
TRBV9	-	TRBJ2-7	-	TGTGCCAGCAGCGTAGAGTACGGGTACGAGCAGTACTTC	CASSVEYGYEQYF
TRBV28	-	TRBJ2-7	TRBD2	TGTGCCAGCAGTCTATTAGCGGGAGTTCCCACCTACGAGCAGTACTTC	CASSLLAGVPTYEQYF
TRBV7-9	-	TRBJ1-2	-	TGTGCCAGCAGCGGCACGGACAGCTATGGCTACACCTTC	CASSGTDSYGYTF
TRBV28	-	TRBJ1-1	-	TGTGCCAGCAGTCCCAACACGGGCACTGAAGCTTTCTTT	CASSPNTGTEAFF
TRBV12-3/TRBV12-4	-	TRBJ2-1	TRBD2	TGTGGAGTCGCGGGAGGGGACTACAATGAGCAGTTCTTC	CGVAGGDYNEQFF
TRBV23-1	-	TRBJ2-7	TRBD2	TGCGCCAGCAGTCAATCGAGGCGGGGGTCCTACGAGCAGTACTTC	CASSQSRRGSYEQYF
TRBV6-2/TRBV6-3	many	TRBJ2-7	-	TGTGCCAGCAGTTCGTGGGGGGGCAATTACGAGCAGTACTTC	CASSSWGGNYEQYF
TRBV7-2	-	TRBJ1-4	-	TGTGCCAGCAGCTCCGGGACACTGAATGAAAAACTGTTTTTT	CASSSGTLNEKLFF
TRBV2	-	TRBJ1-4	-	TGTGCCAGCAGAGGACAGAGTGCGGCTAATGAAAAACTGTTTTTT	CASRGQSAANEKLFF
TRBV30	many	TRBJ2-7	TRBD1	TGTGCCTGGAGTGTAGGACAGGGGTACGAGCAGTACTTC	CAWSVGQGYEQYF
TRBV4-3	-	TRBJ1-5	-	TGCGCCAGCAGCCAGACAAAGGGGGTTCAGCCCCAGCATTTT	CASSQTKGVQPQHF
TRBV6-1	-	TRBJ2-2	TRBD2	TGTGCCAGAAGTGAGTACCCGTCAGCGGGGGGAATCGGGGAGCTGTTTTTT	CARSEYPSAGGIGELFF
TRBV29-1	-	TRBJ1-1	-	TGCAGCGTTGCGATCCGGCAGGGCACTGAAGCTTTCTTT	CSVAIRQGTEAFF
TRBV29-1	-	TRBJ2-1	-	TGCAGCGTTGAAAGCGGACAGTATGAGCAGTTCTTC	CSVESGQYEQFF
TRBV19	-	TRBJ1-1	TRBD1	TGTGCCAGTAGGCCGACAGGGGGCGCCGGTGGGCTCACTGAAGCTTTCTTT	CASRPTGGAGGLTEAFF
TRBV7-3	once	TRBJ1-6	-	TGTGCCAGCAGCTTCCAGGGATATAATTCACCCCTCCACTTT	CASSFQGYNSPLHF
TRBV19	-	TRBJ2-7	TRBD1	TGTGCCAGTAGTATGACAGGGGGCAGGACCTACGAGCAGTACTTC	CASSMTGGRTYEQYF
TRBV12-3/TRBV12-4	-	TRBJ1-1	-	TGTGCCAGCAGCCACGGGACACGGTGGGAAGCTTTCTTT	CASSHGTRWEAFF
TRBV12-3/TRBV12-4	once	TRBJ2-7	-	TGTGCCAGCAGTTTCCTCGTACACTACGAGCAGTACTTC	CASSFLVHYEQYF